Below are 26 T cell receptor beta chains sequenced from a single sample in a study of T cell responses to AZD1222 COVID-19 vaccine. TCRdb's table, derived via immunoSEQ multiplex PCR, lists solely in-frame clones and lacks some. The repertoire includes about 99,000 clones, roughly 86% of them detected once, and approximately 3% sits in the top ten. Sample: peripheral blood, taken 28 days after the second dose of the MenACWY control vaccine. These receptors were obtained from an adult who received the MenACWY meningococcal vaccine as a control.

The genes are TRBV19 and TRBJ2-6, with D possibly TRBD2 on 6 matching bases. Trimming stripped 6 bases from V and 1 base from J, with 13 bases between. Looked up from germline, CDR1 is LNHDA and CDR2 is SQIVND (reference sequence). This CDR3 contains 16 residues. The CDR3 loop is CASRGYAGSGANVLTF. Here the CDR3 DNA reads TGTGCCAGTAGGGGGTACGCGGGGTCTGGGGCCAACGTCCTGACTTTC.

The chain combines TRBV2 with TRBJ2-5; no firm D call. The CDR3 loop spans 14 amino acids. Trimming left V 5 bases short and J 2 bases short, with 12 bases between. Germline V gives CDR1 SNHLY, CDR2 FYNNEI. CDR3 sequence (DNA): TGTGCCAGCAGTCGGGTCGGCCTGCAAGAGACCCAGTACTTC. It yields the protein CASSRVGLQETQYF.

This clone was recorded once. J is TRBJ1-4 and V is TRBV19; D gene ambiguous. Trimming stripped 4 bases from V and 5 bases from J, with 11 bases between. Germline loops: CDR1 LNHDA, CDR2 SQIVND (reference sequence). CDR3 size: 14 residues. The CDR3 region is CASSNRASNEKLFF. The CDR3, as DNA: TGTGCCAGTAGTAACCGGGCCTCAAATGAAAAACTGTTTTTT.

The chain links TRBV27 to TRBJ1-2; D remains ambiguous. The germline V gene encodes CDR1 MNHEY and CDR2 SMNVEV (reference sequence). The CDR3 is 16 amino acids. Trimming stripped 6 bases from V and 4 bases from J, with 21 bases between. This CDR3 reads CASRPHPPDIFYGYTF. In DNA form, the CDR3 reads TGTGCCAGCAGGCCCCACCCCCCCGACATATTCTATGGCTACACCTTC.

The chain's CDR3 is CASSQDSGGVSGYTF. The CDR3 DNA follows: TGCGCCAGCAGCCAAGATTCCGGGGGCGTGTCTGGCTACACCTTC. The chain joins TRBV4-3 to TRBJ1-2, with D perhaps TRBD1 (6 bases). The CDR3 spans 15 residues. Trimming took 0 bases from V and 7 from J, leaving 15 bases between them. Germline CDR1 LGHNA, CDR2 YSLEER.

J is TRBJ1-6 and V is TRBV5-4; D is uncertain. The CDR3 contains 16 residues. Trimming removed 1 base from V and 1 base from J, with 9 bases in between. CDR1 and CDR2 from the germline V gene are SGHNT and YYREEE (reference sequence). For the CDR3, the DNA is TGTGCCAGCAGCTTGTCAGGCCGGTCCTATAATTCACCCCTCCACTTT. Translated: CASSLSGRSYNSPLHF.

V is TRBV7-2 and J is TRBJ2-7; D is perhaps TRBD1 (7 bases). V lost 0 bases and J 3 bases, leaving 9 bases between the germline ends. The germline gives CDR1 SGHTA, CDR2 FQGNSA. There are 14 residues in the CDR3. CDR3 region: CASSLARDSYEQYF. CDR3 nucleotide sequence: TGTGCCAGCAGCTTAGCGCGGGACAGCTACGAGCAGTACTTC.

V is TRBV4-3 and J is TRBJ2-7; 11 bases agree with TRBD2. The CDR3 consists of 20 residues. V lost 4 bases to trimming and J lost 2 bases; unmatched junction nucleotides: 19. Per germline, CDR1 LGHNA and CDR2 YSLEER. The chain's CDR3 is CASSPGVRGTSGGLPYEQYF. In nucleotides, the CDR3 is TGCGCCAGCAGCCCGGGAGTGCGGGGTACTAGCGGGGGATTACCCTACGAGCAGTACTTC.

The genes are TRBV15 and TRBJ1-2; TRBD1 matches 10 bases. This CDR3 is built from 15 residues. The V and J ends lost 1 base and 2 bases, in that order; junction bases with no gene match: 1. Germline lookup yields CDR1 LNHNV and CDR2 YYDKDF (reference sequence). The CDR3 bases are TGTGCCACCAGCAGAGTGGGACAGGGGAACTATGGCTACACCTTC. Its translation: CATSRVGQGNYGYTF.

V gene TRBV7-2 combines with J gene TRBJ1-4, with D perhaps TRBD1 (6 bases). Per germline, CDR1 SGHTA and CDR2 FQGNSA. Trimming left V 8 bases short and J 8 bases short, with 15 bases between. The CDR3 spans 13 residues. The CDR3 region has the DNA TGTGCCAGCCGCGGCACAGGGCAGGAAAAACTGTTTTTT. Amino acid sequence: CASRGTGQEKLFF.

The genes are TRBV4-1 and TRBJ1-2; no firm D call. This CDR3 has 15 residues. Deletions cut 0 bases from V and 0 bases from J, with 8 bases between. Germline values: CDR1 MGHRA, CDR2 YSYEKL. The CDR3 DNA is TGCGCCAGCAGCCAAGATACACAATCTAACTATGGCTACACCTTC. Its protein is CASSQDTQSNYGYTF.

This chain connects TRBV3-1 (or the pseudogene TRBV3-2) to TRBJ2-3; tentatively, D is TRBD2 (6 bases). The CDR3 runs to 15 residues. Germline V lookup: CDR1 LGHDT, CDR2 YNNKEL (reference sequence). V dropped 0 bases and J dropped 0 bases, with 7 bases sitting between them. The CDR3 DNA reads as TGTGCCAGCAGCCAAGATGGGACTAGCACAGATACGCAGTATTTT. Its protein is CASSQDGTSTDTQYF.

The V and J genes are TRBV6-6 and TRBJ1-2; D is uncertain. Germline V gene sequence: CDR1 MNHNY, CDR2 SVGAGI (reference sequence). The CDR3 extends over 14 amino acids. The V gene lost 0 bases and the J gene lost 2 bases, with 7 bases spanning the gap. The CDR3 sequence is CASSYSRFNYGYTF. CDR3 nucleotide sequence: TGTGCCAGCAGTTACTCGCGATTCAACTATGGCTACACCTTC.

This chain connects TRBV11-3 to TRBJ1-2, with 9 bases matching TRBD1. Germline V CDR1 and CDR2: SGHNT, YENEEA. This CDR3 comprises 20 residues. V dropped 0 bases and J dropped 7; count of bases not matched to a gene: 21. The chain's CDR3 is CASSLERTFSRTGAHSGYTF. The CDR3 coding sequence is TGTGCCAGCAGCTTAGAGCGTACGTTCTCGCGGACAGGGGCCCATTCTGGCTACACCTTC.

The chain couples TRBV7-9 to TRBJ1-1; 10 bases align to TRBD1. CDR3 size: 14 residues. V was clipped by 6 bases and J by 3 bases; unmatched bases: 4. Germline CDR1 reads SEHNR; CDR2 reads FQNEAQ (reference sequence). In DNA, the CDR3 is TGTGCCAGCAGGCCTGGACAGGGGGACACTGAAGCTTTCTTT. It translates to CASRPGQGDTEAFF. Drawing the rest from reference TRBV7-9 and TRBJ1-1, the complete variable domain is DTGVSQNPRHKITKRGQNVTFRCDPISEHNRLYWYRQTLGQGPEFLTYFQNEAQLEKSRLLSDRFSAERPKGSFSTLEIQRTEQGDSAMYLCASRPGQGDTEAFFGQGTRLTVV.

The rearrangement links TRBV25-1 to TRBJ1-1; no clear D gene. The CDR3 consists of 15 residues. Per the germline V gene, CDR1 is MGHDK and CDR2 is SYGVNS. The ends were cut back, 2 bases at V and 2 bases at J, with 12 bases in the middle. CDR3 sequence (DNA): TGTGCCAGCAGTGAAACGGGAGACTTTAACACTGAAGCTTTCTTT. Translated, it gives CASSETGDFNTEAFF. Full variable domain (outside the CDR3, taken from reference TRBV25-1 and TRBJ1-1): EADIYQTPRYLVIGTGKKITLECSQTMGHDKMYWYQQDPGMELHLIHYSYGVNSTEKGDLSSESTVSRIRTEHFPLTLESARPSHTSQYLCASSETGDFNTEAFFGQGTRLTVV.

This chain links TRBV27 with TRBJ2-3; 7 bases agree with TRBD2. The V gene's germline CDR1 is MNHEY and CDR2 SMNVEV (reference sequence). The CDR3 sequence is 13 residues long. The V gene end was trimmed by 6 bases and the J gene end by 5 bases; junction bases not matched to a gene: 5. The CDR3 coding sequence is TGTGCCAGCAGACCTGGCGGGGGAGATACGCAGTATTTT. It yields the protein CASRPGGGDTQYF.

This sequence joins TRBV7-2 and TRBJ2-7, with 8 bases fitting TRBD2. CDR3 size: 17 residues. V shed 2 bases, J shed 0 bases, and the junction held 9 bases outside the gene matches. Per the germline V gene, CDR1 is SGHTA and CDR2 is FQGNSA. The CDR3 loop reads CASSLRSTGGLSYEQYF. CDR3 in DNA: TGTGCCAGCAGCTTAAGGAGCACGGGGGGGCTCTCCTACGAGCAGTACTTC. Full variable domain (remainder filled in from reference TRBV7-2 and TRBJ2-7): GAGVSQSPSNKVTEKGKDVELRCDPISGHTALYWYRQSLGQGLEFLIYFQGNSAPDKSGLPSDRFSAERTGGSVSTLTIQRTQQEDSAVYLCASSLRSTGGLSYEQYFGPGTRLTVT.

The chain has TRBV7-9 and TRBJ1-5; the match to TRBD1 covers 8 bases. The CDR3 runs 14 residues. The junction had 4 bases not matched to a gene; V was cut back by 5 bases and J by 4 bases. In germline, CDR1 is SEHNR, CDR2 FQNEAQ (reference sequence). DNA for the CDR3: TGTGCCAGCAGCCTAACAGGGGGGAATCAGCCCCAGCATTTT. It codes for CASSLTGGNQPQHF. Complete variable domain (other parts from reference TRBV7-9 and TRBJ1-5): DTGVSQNPRHKITKRGQNVTFRCDPISEHNRLYWYRQTLGQGPEFLTYFQNEAQLEKSRLLSDRFSAERPKGSFSTLEIQRTEQGDSAMYLCASSLTGGNQPQHFGDGTRLSIL.

The J gene is TRBJ2-5, the V gene TRBV28, with D perhaps matching TRBD1 (6 bases). V lost 8 bases, J lost 5 bases, and 24 bases lay in between. This CDR3 contains 16 residues. Germline CDR1 MDHEN, CDR2 SYDVKM. The CDR3 bases are TGTGCCAGCGGGTATGAGAGGGACACCCTTTCGGAGACCCAGTACTTC. This encodes CASGYERDTLSETQYF.

The chain uses TRBV4-1 and TRBJ2-2; 12 positions match TRBD1. V was pared by 0 bases and J by 7 bases, with 15 bases of the junction left unmatched. In germline, CDR1 is MGHRA, CDR2 YSYEKL. The CDR3 is 20 residues long. Here the CDR3 DNA reads TGCGCCAGCAGCCAAGAACCCGCCGGGACAGGGGGCGTAAGGGGCGGGGAGCTGTTTTTT. It yields the protein CASSQEPAGTGGVRGGELFF.

This chain links TRBV19 with TRBJ2-7; 11 nucleotides agree with TRBD2. CDR1 is LNHDA and CDR2 is SQIVND in the germline V gene (reference sequence). The CDR3 consists of 15 residues. J lost 6 bases, V lost 0 bases, and 4 bases had no gene match. The CDR3 DNA reads as TGTGCCAGTAGTATAGAGGCTAGCGGGGGGAGCGAGCAGTACTTC. Amino acid sequence: CASSIEASGGSEQYF.

This clone was counted a few times. The V and J genes are TRBV20-1 and TRBJ2-7; no clear D. The CDR3 length is 11 residues. Per the germline V gene, CDR1 is DFQATT and CDR2 is SNEGSKA (reference sequence). V was shortened by 5 bases and J by 0 bases, with 5 bases between the two germline ends. The CDR3 DNA reads as TGCAGTGCTCAGAGCTCCTACGAGCAGTACTTC. This encodes CSAQSSYEQYF.

V and J are TRBV5-8 and TRBJ2-5; D could derive from TRBD1 or TRBD2 (6 bases each). Germline CDR1 reads SGHTS; CDR2 reads YDEGEE. CDR3 size: 15 residues. Trimming stripped 2 bases from V and 4 bases from J, with 15 bases between. The CDR3 DNA is TGTGCCAGCAGCTTTAACGGGGGCGTCTCAGAGACCCAGTACTTC. Translating it yields CASSFNGGVSETQYF.

The J gene is TRBJ2-7, the V gene TRBV4-2; D possibly uses TRBD1 or TRBD2 (5 bases each). The V end was cut by 1 base, the J end by 3 bases, with 13 bases between. The CDR3 has 15 residues. Germline CDR1 LGHNA, CDR2 YNFKEQ. In DNA form, the CDR3 reads TGTGCCAGCAGCCAAGCGGGACCTAACGGCTACGAGCAGTACTTC. The encoded protein is CASSQAGPNGYEQYF.

Comments on this clone: An end of the junction differs from the germline gene, which may be a read error. V is TRBV3-1 (or the pseudogene TRBV3-2) and J is TRBJ2-7; 7 bases line up with TRBD1. CDR1 and CDR2 (germline): LGHDT, YNNKEL (reference sequence). There are 13 residues in the CDR3. In DNA form, the CDR3 reads TGTGCCAGCAGCCAAGTAGTGGGGCAGGGGGTGGACTTC. Translated: CASSQVVGQGVDF.